This TCR beta chain was captured by sequencing in a study of blood T cell repertoires in COVID-19. Study details: Acute-phase and convalescent COVID-19 samples originated in the United States, Italy and Spain. T cells, B-cell-depleted T cells, or PBMCs supplied cDNA or gDNA.

Original handling: Nucleated cell number was recorded as an estimate derived from reference gene primer amplification. The method was immunoSEQ multiplex PCR; TCRdb's version includes in-frame clones alone and lacks a portion of them. V, J and clone size reflect that table, while D and trimming were determined from the DNA. The sample includes 70,000 to 90,000 clones, 80% to 90% of them seen just once. Germline CDR1 is LGHDT and CDR2 is YNNKEL (reference sequence). Trimming removed 4 bases at V and 9 bases at J, with 22 bases between. The CDR3 loop spans 17 amino acids. The sample holds a few counts of this clone.

This TCR was sampled from a human donor in a cohort sampled during active COVID-19. The chain has TRBV3-1 (or the pseudogene TRBV3-2) and TRBJ1-6; no reliable D call. Sample: peripheral blood. The CDR3 coding sequence is TGTGCCAGCAGCCGTGCATCCTTCCGGACTTCCCCTTCACCCCTCCACTTT. Translated: CASSRASFRTSPSPLHF.